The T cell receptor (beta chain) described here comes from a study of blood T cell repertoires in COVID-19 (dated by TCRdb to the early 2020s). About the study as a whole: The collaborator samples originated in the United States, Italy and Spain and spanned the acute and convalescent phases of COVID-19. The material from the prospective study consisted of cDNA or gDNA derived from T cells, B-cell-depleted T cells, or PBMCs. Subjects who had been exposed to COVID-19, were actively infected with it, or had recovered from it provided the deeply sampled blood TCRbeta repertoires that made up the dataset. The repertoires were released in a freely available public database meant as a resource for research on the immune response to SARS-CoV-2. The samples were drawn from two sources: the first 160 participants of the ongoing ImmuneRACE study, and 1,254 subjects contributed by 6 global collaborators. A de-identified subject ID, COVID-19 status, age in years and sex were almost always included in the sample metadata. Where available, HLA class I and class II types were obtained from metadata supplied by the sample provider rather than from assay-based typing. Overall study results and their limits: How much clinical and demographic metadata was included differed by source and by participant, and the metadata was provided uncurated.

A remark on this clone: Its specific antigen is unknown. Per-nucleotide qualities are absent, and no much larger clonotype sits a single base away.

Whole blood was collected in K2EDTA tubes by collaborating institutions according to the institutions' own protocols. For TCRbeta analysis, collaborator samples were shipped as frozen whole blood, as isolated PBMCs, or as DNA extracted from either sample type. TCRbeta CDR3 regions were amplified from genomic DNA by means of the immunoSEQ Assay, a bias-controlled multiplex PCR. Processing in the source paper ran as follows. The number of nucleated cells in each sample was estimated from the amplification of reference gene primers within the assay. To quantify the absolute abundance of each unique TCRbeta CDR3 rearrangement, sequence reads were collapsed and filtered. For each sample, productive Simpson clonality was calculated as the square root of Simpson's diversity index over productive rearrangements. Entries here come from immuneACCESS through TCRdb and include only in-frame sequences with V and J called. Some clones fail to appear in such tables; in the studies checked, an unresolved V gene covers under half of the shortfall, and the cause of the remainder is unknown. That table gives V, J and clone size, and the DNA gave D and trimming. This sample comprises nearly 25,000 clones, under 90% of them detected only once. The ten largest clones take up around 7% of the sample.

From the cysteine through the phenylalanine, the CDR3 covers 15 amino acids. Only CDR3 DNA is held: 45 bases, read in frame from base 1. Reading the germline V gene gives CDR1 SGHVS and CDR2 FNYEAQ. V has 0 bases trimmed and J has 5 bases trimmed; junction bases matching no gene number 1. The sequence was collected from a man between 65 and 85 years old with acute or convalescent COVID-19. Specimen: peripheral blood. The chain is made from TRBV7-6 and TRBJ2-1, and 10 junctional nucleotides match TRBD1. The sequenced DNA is TGTGCCAGCAGCTTAGCCGGGACAGGGGACAATGAGCAGTTCTTC. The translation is CASSLAGTGDNEQFF.